Following are 29 T cell receptor beta chains from one sample sequenced in a study of blood T cell repertoires in COVID-19. The assay was immunoSEQ multiplex PCR, and TCRdb's table has in-frame clones only and misses some. The repertoire includes roughly 160,000 clones, about nine tenths of them detected once, and less than 2.5% sits in the top ten. The sequencing sample was made of peripheral blood. These receptors were taken from a man younger than 30 with acute or convalescent COVID-19.

The genes are TRBV13 and TRBJ2-7, with 11 positions matching TRBD2. The CDR3 runs to 17 residues. Trimming cost V 5 bases and J 2 bases; bases outside gene matches: 11. CDR1 is PRHDT, CDR2 FYEKMQ, per germline (reference sequence). Written as DNA, the CDR3 is TGTGCCAGCAGCCCTTCACCGTTAGCGGGAGGGCCCTACGAGCAGTACTTC. This gives the protein CASSPSPLAGGPYEQYF.

The rearrangement uses TRBV10-3 and TRBJ1-1; D remains unclear. V lost 2 bases and J 5 bases, leaving 18 bases between the germline ends. Germline CDR1 ENHRY, CDR2 SYGVKD. The CDR3 loop spans 16 amino acids. CDR3 DNA: TGTGCCATCAGTGAGCTGGAAACAGCTGCTATTACTGAAGCTTTCTTT. Translated, it gives CAISELETAAITEAFF.

This clone was recorded once. This chain uses TRBV14 with TRBJ1-1; D remains unclear. V was shortened by 6 bases and J by 1 base, with 9 bases between the two germline ends. Germline CDR1 reads SGHDN; CDR2 reads FVKESK. CDR3 length: 13 residues. The CDR3 protein is CASRQTSNTEAFF. The CDR3, as DNA: TGTGCCAGCAGGCAGACATCGAACACTGAAGCTTTCTTT.

The chain links TRBV5-1 to TRBJ2-1, with D possibly matching TRBD1 (6 bases). The V end lost 6 bases, the J end lost 0 bases, and 10 bases lay between the germline ends. Germline loops: CDR1 SGHRS, CDR2 YFSETQ. The CDR3 has 14 residues. In DNA form, the CDR3 reads TGCGCCAGCACCCCGACAGGCTCCTACAATGAGCAGTTCTTC. Its protein product is CASTPTGSYNEQFF.

This chain links TRBV18 with TRBJ2-1, with D maybe TRBD2 (6 bases). The germline V gene encodes CDR1 KGHSH and CDR2 LQKENI. CDR3 length equals 17 residues. V lost 4 bases and J 0 bases, leaving 16 bases between the germline ends. In nucleotides, the CDR3 is TGTGCCAGCTCACGTATATTAGCGGATAGCTCCTACAATGAGCAGTTCTTC. It is translated as CASSRILADSSYNEQFF.

This chain joins TRBV19 and TRBJ1-2; 7 nucleotides line up with TRBD1. Germline CDR1 and CDR2: LNHDA and SQIVND (reference sequence). V was pared by 5 bases and J by 0 bases, with 3 bases of the junction left unmatched. The CDR3 is 14 residues long. The CDR3 protein is CASSGTAANYGYTF. The CDR3 DNA sequence: TGTGCCAGTAGTGGGACAGCAGCTAACTATGGCTACACCTTC.

This clone was seen a single time. The chain employs TRBV6-4 and TRBJ1-5; 7 bases are a match to TRBD1. Unmatched junction bases numbered 6, after V lost 3 bases and J lost 7 bases. CDR3 length: 14 residues. CDR1 is MRHNA, CDR2 SNTAGT, per germline. For the CDR3, the DNA is TGTGCCAGCAGTGAACGAGGGGGCGAACAGCCCCAGCATTTT. Translating it yields CASSERGGEQPQHF.

This chain uses TRBV3-1 (or the pseudogene TRBV3-2) with TRBJ1-1; possible D gene TRBD1, 5 bases. The CDR3 is made up of 16 amino acids. V shed 1 base and J shed 2 bases, with 14 bases lying between them. The V gene's germline CDR1 is LGHDT and CDR2 YNNKEL (reference sequence). The CDR3 is CASSQVPKGVNTEAFF. CDR3 nucleotide sequence: TGTGCCAGCAGCCAAGTCCCCAAAGGGGTCAACACTGAAGCTTTCTTT.

The V call is TRBV6-1, the J call TRBJ2-3; a weak D match, TRBD2 (5 bases). V lost 4 bases to trimming and J lost 0 bases, with 14 bases between them. The CDR3 spans 16 residues. CDR1 MNHNS and CDR2 SASEGT come from the germline V gene. The CDR3 DNA reads TGTGCCAGCAGTGCGAGGGTCTCGCTGAGCACAGATACGCAGTATTTT. Translation: CASSARVSLSTDTQYF.

The rearrangement links TRBV15 to TRBJ1-3; D ambiguous. Germline loops: CDR1 LNHNV, CDR2 YYDKDF (reference sequence). Trimming removed 0 bases at V and 8 bases at J, with 20 bases between. CDR3 length: 17 amino acids. The CDR3 reads CATSRDQAGTEGYTIYF. CDR3 nucleotides: TGTGCCACCAGCAGAGATCAAGCAGGAACAGAAGGATACACCATATATTTT.

V usage is TRBV12-3 or TRBV12-4 and J usage is TRBJ2-1, with TRBD2 matching 8 bases. The CDR3 loop spans 12 amino acids. J was trimmed by 8 bases and V by 6 bases; bases with no gene match: 3. The CDR3 DNA reads as TGTGCCAGCAGACCGGGGGGGCATGAGCAGTTCTTC. Protein: CASRPGGHEQFF.

The chain couples TRBV5-1 to TRBJ1-1; D is ambiguous. CDR1 and CDR2 from the germline V gene are SGHRS and YFSETQ. The CDR3 totals 15 residues. V lost 4 bases to trimming and J lost 0 bases, with 13 bases between them. CDR3 sequence reads: CASSPALGVNTEAFF. The CDR3 DNA follows: TGCGCCAGCAGCCCGGCGTTGGGAGTGAACACTGAAGCTTTCTTT.

CDR3 in DNA: TGTGCCAGCAGCCTTAGACTAGGCTACAATGAGCAGTTCTTC. The encoded protein is CASSLRLGYNEQFF. The chain has TRBV14 and TRBJ2-1, with D perhaps TRBD2 (6 bases). The V end lost 4 bases, the J end lost 3 bases, and 10 bases lay between the germline ends. Germline loops: CDR1 SGHDN, CDR2 FVKESK. This CDR3 comprises 14 residues. The variable domain in full, with the rest retrieved from reference TRBV14 and TRBJ2-1, is EAGVTQFPSHSVIEKGQTVTLRCDPISGHDNLYWYRRVMGKEIKFLLHFVKESKQDESGMPNNRFLAERTGGTYSTLKVQPAELEDSGVYFCASSLRLGYNEQFFGPGTRLTVL.

This rearrangement joins TRBV5-4 to TRBJ2-5; D possibly corresponds to TRBD2 (6 bases). CDR3 length: 15 residues. Trimming removed 3 bases from V and 4 bases from J, with 16 bases in between. The germline V gene encodes CDR1 SGHNT and CDR2 YYREEE (reference sequence). The CDR3: CASSSPRRDLETQYF. The CDR3 bases are TGTGCCAGCAGCTCCCCTCGCAGGGACTTAGAGACCCAGTACTTC.

The V and J genes are TRBV9 and TRBJ2-2, with D unresolved. The germline V and J ends were trimmed by 4 bases and 5 bases, with 12 bases remaining between them. Germline V lookup: CDR1 SGDLS, CDR2 YYNGEE. This CDR3 region has 14 residues. The CDR3 sequence: CASSPRHGTGELFF. The CDR3 nucleotides are TGTGCCAGCAGCCCCCGTCACGGGACCGGGGAGCTGTTTTTT.

The V and J genes are TRBV14 and TRBJ2-6, with TRBD1 matching 10 bases. Unmatched junction bases numbered 10, after V lost 6 bases and J lost 2 bases. Germline V gives CDR1 SGHDN, CDR2 FVKESK. The CDR3 totals 18 residues. The CDR3 DNA is TGTGCCAGCAGTCTCCTTAGACAGGGGGCTACTGGGGCCAACGTCCTGACTTTC. Translated: CASSLLRQGATGANVLTF.

V and J are TRBV6-5 and TRBJ1-1; TRBD1 matches at 9 bases. Trimming removed 7 bases from V and 10 bases from J; junction bases left unmatched: 10. The CDR3 runs 13 residues. The germline V gene has CDR1 MNHEY and CDR2 SVGAGI. This CDR3 is CASTQDRGAAAFF. The CDR3, as DNA: TGTGCCAGCACCCAGGACAGGGGCGCCGCAGCTTTCTTT.

The chain employs TRBV12-3 or TRBV12-4 and TRBJ1-2; 7 bases fit TRBD1. The CDR3 spans 12 residues. V dropped 5 bases and J dropped 5; count of bases not matched to a gene: 2. The CDR3 reads CASSQGQYGYTF. The CDR3 nucleotides are TGTGCCAGCAGTCAGGGACAGTATGGCTACACCTTC.

The chain employs TRBV14 and TRBJ2-3, with D maybe TRBD1 (6 bases). Per the germline V gene, CDR1 is SGHDN and CDR2 is FVKESK. Trimming pared 2 bases from V and 0 bases from J, leaving 9 bases between. The CDR3 runs to 15 residues. The CDR3 DNA is TGTGCCAGCAGCCAATGGGGGCCGAGCACAGATACGCAGTATTTT. Its translation is CASSQWGPSTDTQYF.

The V gene is TRBV5-1, the J gene TRBJ2-6, with D possibly TRBD2 on 7 matching bases. The V gene lost 2 bases and the J gene lost 2 bases, with 29 bases spanning the gap. The CDR3 runs to 22 residues. Germline V lookup: CDR1 SGHRS, CDR2 YFSETQ. In DNA form, the CDR3 reads TGCGCCAGCAGCTTTGGTAGGCCATCGGGGGGCAGGGCGCCCACTGGGGCCAACGTCCTGACTTTC. It translates to CASSFGRPSGGRAPTGANVLTF. Filled out from reference TRBV5-1 and TRBJ2-6, the complete variable domain reads KAGVTQTPRYLIKTRGQQVTLSCSPISGHRSVSWYQQTPGQGLQFLFEYFSETQRNKGNFPGRFSGRQFSNSRSEMNVSTLELGDSALYLCASSFGRPSGGRAPTGANVLTFGAGSRLTVL.

This sequence joins TRBV19 and TRBJ1-1; 12 bases are shared with TRBD1. V lost 6 bases, J lost 4 bases, and 6 bases stayed unmatched. The CDR3 has 15 residues. Germline CDR1 LNHDA, CDR2 SQIVND (reference sequence). CDR3 bases: TGTGCCAGTAGGGGGACAGGGGGCGCCGGCACTGAAGCTTTCTTT. Translation: CASRGTGGAGTEAFF.

V is TRBV5-1 and J is TRBJ1-4, with D hard to call. Per the germline V gene, CDR1 is SGHRS and CDR2 is YFSETQ. The CDR3 has 13 residues. Trimming stripped 0 bases from V and 8 bases from J, with 8 bases between. The CDR3 coding sequence is TGCGCCAGCAGCTTGGGGTGGGAGGAAAAACTGTTTTTT. This codes for CASSLGWEEKLFF.

As concerns this clone: Compared with germline, one end of the junction differs, possibly owing to a read error. This chain connects TRBV28 to TRBJ2-1; 13 bases align to TRBD2. This CDR3 is built from 15 residues. Germline CDR1 MDHEN, CDR2 SYDVKM. The CDR3 is CASSFSLGLAGVMIF. CDR3 DNA sequence: TGTGCCAGCAGTTTCTCCCTAGGACTAGCGGGGGTTATGATCTTC.

The chain uses TRBV18 and TRBJ2-3; possibly TRBD1 for D (6 bases). CDR3 size: 15 residues. Germline CDR1 reads KGHSH; CDR2 reads LQKENI. The ends were cut back, 0 bases at V and 0 bases at J, with 7 bases in the middle. CDR3 in DNA: TGTGCCAGCTCACCACCTGGGACAAGCACAGATACGCAGTATTTT. This gives the protein CASSPPGTSTDTQYF.

V usage is TRBV30 and J usage is TRBJ2-2, with 7 bases lining up with TRBD2. CDR3 length equals 15 residues. Trimming at V came to 5 bases and at J to 3 bases, leaving 9 bases not matched to a gene. CDR1 and CDR2 (germline): GTSNPN, SVGIG (reference sequence). The CDR3 DNA reads as TGTGCCTGGGGGGGGAGGGGACGGTACACCGGGGAGCTGTTTTTT. Its protein product is CAWGGRGRYTGELFF.

This rearrangement joins TRBV29-1 to TRBJ2-7; D may be TRBD2 (6 bases). Germline CDR1 is SQVTM and CDR2 is ANQGSEA. V lost 7 bases, J lost 6 bases, and 10 bases lay in between. The CDR3 runs 10 residues. CDR3 in amino acids: CSAEEGEQYF. As DNA, the CDR3 is TGCAGCGCCGAGGAGGGCGAGCAGTACTTC.

The gene calls are TRBV24-1 and TRBJ2-1, with 11 nucleotides matching TRBD2. V shed 5 bases, J shed 5 bases, and the junction held 10 bases outside the gene matches. The CDR3 is 17 amino acids. Germline V gene sequence: CDR1 KGHDR, CDR2 SFDVKD. The DNA of the CDR3 is TGTGCCACCAGTGTTCCTTCGACTAGCGGGGATAACAATGAGCAGTTCTTC. This codes for CATSVPSTSGDNNEQFF.

This chain links TRBV27 with TRBJ2-7; D is uncertain. Germline CDR1 and CDR2: MNHEY and SMNVEV (reference sequence). This CDR3 is built from 13 residues. V gave up 5 bases and J gave up 3 bases, with 11 bases separating them. The CDR3: CASSPSRDYEQYF. CDR3 in DNA: TGTGCCAGCAGTCCTTCTCGCGACTACGAGCAGTACTTC.

This clone was detected only once. The chain recombines TRBV20-1 with TRBJ1-2; unclear D gene. V gave up 3 bases and J gave up 3 bases, with 14 bases separating them. The CDR3 is made up of 14 amino acids. CDR1 is DFQATT and CDR2 is SNEGSKA in the germline V gene (reference sequence). CDR3 DNA sequence: TGCAGTGCTAGTACGGCCCGGGAGGACTATGGCTACACCTTC. Amino acids: CSASTAREDYGYTF.